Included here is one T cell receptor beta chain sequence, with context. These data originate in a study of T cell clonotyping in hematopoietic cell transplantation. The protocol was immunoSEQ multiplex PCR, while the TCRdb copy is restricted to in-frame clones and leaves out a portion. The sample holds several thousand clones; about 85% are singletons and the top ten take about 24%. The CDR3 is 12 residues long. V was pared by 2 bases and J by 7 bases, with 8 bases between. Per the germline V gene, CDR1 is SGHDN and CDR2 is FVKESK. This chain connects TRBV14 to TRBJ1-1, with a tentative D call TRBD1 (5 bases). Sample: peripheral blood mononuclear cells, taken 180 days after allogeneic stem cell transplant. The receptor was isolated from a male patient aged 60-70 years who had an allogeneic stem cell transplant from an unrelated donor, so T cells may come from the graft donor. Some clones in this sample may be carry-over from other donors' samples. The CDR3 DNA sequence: TGTGCCAGCAGCCAAAACAGGAATGAAGCTTTCTTT. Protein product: CASSQNRNEAFF.